This T cell receptor (beta chain) derives from a study of T cell repertoires in cytomegalovirus infection. Whole-study context: CMV infection and matching HLA type were both indicated by public TCR beta signatures. Findings and limits, study-wide: Predominance within the ex vivo response was attributable to HLA-C-restricted CMV-specific TCR beta clonotypes.

Germline assignment: CDR1 DFQATT and CDR2 SNEGSKA (reference sequence). Trimming stripped 3 bases from V and 2 bases from J, with 18 bases between. There are 16 residues in the CDR3. TCRdb re-called the reads with MiXCR, one entry per CDR3 protein. Of about 920,000 distinct CDR3 sequences listed, less than 35% were seen once; the top ten hold over 11%. This clonotype was seen a few times. Its antigen is still unknown. Material: cultured CD8+ T cells from PBMCs, obtained from culture after CMV antigen stimulation. This sequence joins TRBV20-1 and TRBJ2-3; D unresolved. The receptor was derived from a human donor in good health (CMV status not recorded). Some clones in this sample may be carry-over from other donors' samples. The CDR3 sequence is CSARDGHLPNTDTQYF. The CDR3 DNA is TGCAGTGCTAGGGACGGGCATCTCCCCAACACAGATACGCAGTATTTT.